The rows below give T cell receptor beta chains drawn from one sample of a study of T cells in Graves' hyperthyroidism and ophthalmopathy. TCRdb passed the multiplex PCR reads through MiXCR, listing each CDR3 protein once. Of about 580,000 distinct CDR3 sequences in the sample, about 14% were seen once. Sequenced input: blood. These receptors originate from a woman aged 25 to 39 with Graves' hyperthyroidism that later progressed to Graves' ophthalmopathy. Each CDR3 is given with its conserved first and last residue. A D gene is named only where the DNA matches it firmly. A row's size may be missing; if present it is once, few, many or a size class.

cdr3_length	v_call	d_call	j_call	clone_size	cdr3_aa	cdr3_nt
15	TRBV6-2/TRBV6-3	TRBD2	TRBJ2-3	NA	CASSYFGRATDTQYF	TGTGCCAGCAGTTACTTCGGGAGGGCCACAGATACGCAGTATTTT
14	TRBV27	NA	TRBJ1-1	many	CASSLAEGNTEAFF	TGTGCCAGCAGTTTAGCCGAGGGGAACACTGAAGCTTTCTTT
16	TRBV2	TRBD1	TRBJ2-1	many	CASSGPPGQLYNEQFF	TGTGCCAGCAGTGGACCACCGGGACAGCTCTACAATGAGCAGTTCTTC
14	TRBV12-5	NA	TRBJ2-7	many	CASGTHGGRGEQYF	TGTGCTAGTGGGACGCACGGGGGGCGAGGCGAGCAGTACTTC
12	TRBV5-1	NA	TRBJ2-1	many	CASRTINTEQFF	TGCGCCAGCAGGACTATTAACACTGAGCAGTTCTTC
13	TRBV5-4	NA	TRBJ1-4	few	CASSVQGGEKLFF	TGTGCCAGCAGCGTACAGGGAGGGGAAAAACTGTTTTTT
13	TRBV3-1	NA	TRBJ2-7	many	CASSRQDVYEQYF	TGTGCCAGCAGCCGACAGGACGTCTACGAGCAGTACTTC
15	TRBV7-2	NA	TRBJ2-1	few	CASSLLVDSYNEQFF	TGTGCCAGCAGCTTGTTGGTCGACTCCTACAATGAGCAGTTCTTC
15	TRBV15	TRBD1	TRBJ2-3	many	CATSRDLGGPDTQYF	TGTGCCACCAGCAGAGATTTAGGGGGCCCAGATACGCAGTATTTT
15	TRBV9	TRBD2	TRBJ2-1	many	CASSVEGSGTTEQFF	TGTGCCAGCAGCGTAGAGGGTAGCGGGACAACTGAGCAGTTCTTC
15	TRBV28	NA	TRBJ1-5	few	CASIPYWGRDQPQHF	TGTGCCAGCATCCCTTACTGGGGGCGAGATCAGCCCCAGCATTTT
13	TRBV28	NA	TRBJ1-2	many	CASKEGAYYGYTF	TGTGCCAGCAAGGAAGGGGCCTACTATGGCTACACCTTC
15	TRBV4-3	NA	TRBJ2-7	few	CASSVWGRSSYEQYF	TGCGCCAGCAGCGTCTGGGGACGGTCCTCCTACGAGCAGTACTTC
15	TRBV7-2	NA	TRBJ1-5	many	CASSLRAFNLQPQHF	TGTGCCAGCAGCCTACGGGCATTTAACCTTCAGCCCCAGCATTTT
15	TRBV30	TRBD1	TRBJ1-5	many	CAWSPGGGGNQPQHF	TGTGCCTGGAGCCCAGGGGGGGGCGGGAATCAGCCCCAGCATTTT
17	TRBV7-9	TRBD1	TRBJ1-1	many	CASSFARDRGLPGRAFF	TGTGCCAGCAGCTTTGCAAGGGACAGGGGGCTCCCCGGTCGAGCTTTCTTT
13	TRBV9	NA	TRBJ1-5	many	CASSDTGGQPQHF	TGTGCCAGCAGCGATACAGGTGGTCAGCCCCAGCATTTT
15	TRBV2	NA	TRBJ2-2	many	CASSETGVGAGELFF	TGTGCCAGCAGTGAAACTGGGGTAGGGGCCGGGGAGCTGTTTTTT
14	TRBV11-3	NA	TRBJ1-1	many	CASSLRTLNTEAFF	TGTGCCAGCAGCTTGAGAACCTTGAACACTGAAGCTTTCTTT
15	TRBV20-1	NA	TRBJ1-1	NA	CSARAPSQLNTEAFF	TGCAGTGCTAGAGCCCCCTCACAGCTGAACACTGAAGCTTTCTTT
13	TRBV7-2	NA	TRBJ2-7	few	CASSLNRPYEQYF	TGTGCCAGCAGCTTAAACAGGCCCTACGAGCAGTACTTC
15	TRBV29-1	TRBD1	TRBJ2-1	many	CSVEGTGDTYNEQFF	TGCAGCGTTGAGGGGACAGGGGATACCTACAATGAGCAGTTCTTC
15	TRBV7-9	TRBD2	TRBJ2-1	many	CASSRTSGGPNEQFF	TGTGCCAGCAGCCGGACTAGCGGAGGGCCCAATGAGCAGTTCTTC
14	TRBV19	NA	TRBJ2-7	few	CASSRGPSSYEQYF	TGTGCCAGCTCCAGGGGCCCTAGCTCCTACGAGCAGTACTTC
16	TRBV6-1	NA	TRBJ2-7	few	CASRPTRGHRAVEQYF	TGTGCCAGCAGGCCCACGAGGGGACATAGAGCGGTCGAGCAGTACTTC
15	TRBV5-1	NA	TRBJ2-7	many	CASSPTGNPSYEQYF	TGCGCCAGCAGCCCCACCGGTAACCCCTCCTACGAGCAGTACTTC
13	TRBV19	NA	TRBJ2-7	NA	CASKLGSLYEQYF	TGTGCCAGTAAGTTGGGTAGCCTGTACGAGCAGTACTTC
13	TRBV6-2/TRBV6-3	NA	TRBJ2-5	NA	CASCRTTQETQYF	TGTGCCTCCTGTCGGACTACGCAAGAGACCCAGTACTTC
12	TRBV11-2	TRBD2	TRBJ2-3	NA	CAVGLALGTQYF	TGTGCAGTGGGACTAGCTTTAGGTACGCAGTATTTT
13	TRBV19	NA	TRBJ2-1	NA	CVSSLQSYNEQFF	TGTGTCAGTAGTCTACAGTCCTACAATGAGCAGTTCTTC
15	TRBV6-2/TRBV6-3	TRBD2	TRBJ2-2	many	CASRPLAGNTGELFF	TGTGCCAGCAGACCCCTAGCGGGCAACACCGGGGAGCTGTTTTTT
14	TRBV5-1	NA	TRBJ2-2	many	CASSPGHRTGELFF	TGCGCCAGCAGCCCGGGACATAGGACCGGGGAGCTGTTTTTT
17	TRBV28	TRBD2	TRBJ2-1	many	CASSLTLGAGGLGEQFF	TGTGCCAGCAGTTTAACCCTCGGCGCGGGAGGGTTAGGTGAGCAGTTCTTC
14	TRBV24-1	NA	TRBJ2-1	many	CATSDLRGAGEQFF	TGTGCCACCAGTGATTTGCGGGGGGCAGGTGAGCAGTTCTTC
13	TRBV2	NA	TRBJ1-2	many	CASREDKAYGYTF	TGTGCCAGCAGAGAGGACAAGGCCTATGGCTACACCTTC
16	TRBV2	TRBD2	TRBJ2-5	many	CASSRGLAGIQETQYF	TGTGCCAGCAGCCGTGGACTAGCGGGCATCCAAGAGACCCAGTACTTC
16	TRBV11-1	NA	TRBJ2-6	many	CASSLGHISGANVLTF	TGTGCCAGCAGCTTGGGACATATCTCTGGGGCCAACGTCCTGACTTTC
16	TRBV7-2	NA	TRBJ1-5	few	CASSSRGSYSNQPQHF	TGTGCCAGCAGCTCAAGGGGGAGCTATAGCAATCAGCCCCAGCATTTT
13	TRBV3-1	NA	TRBJ2-1	many	CASRVADYNEQFF	TGTGCCAGCAGAGTAGCGGACTACAATGAGCAGTTCTTC
13	TRBV29-1	TRBD1	TRBJ2-2	many	CSAGTVNTGELFF	TGCAGCGCCGGGACAGTTAACACCGGGGAGCTGTTTTTT
14	TRBV19	NA	TRBJ2-1	NA	CASSIPGPYNEQFF	TGTGCCAGTAGTATTCCGGGGCCCTACAATGAGCAGTTCTTC
13	TRBV7-2	NA	TRBJ2-1	many	CASSLTSSSEQFF	TGTGCCAGCAGCTTAACTAGTTCCAGTGAGCAGTTCTTC
14	TRBV10-3	NA	TRBJ2-2	few	CAILAHLGTGELFF	TGTGCCATCCTTGCGCACCTTGGGACCGGGGAGCTGTTTTTT
16	TRBV18	TRBD2	TRBJ2-7	NA	CASSPRGTSVPYEQYF	TGTGCCAGCTCACCACGAGGAACTAGCGTTCCCTACGAGCAGTACTTC
12	TRBV24-1	NA	TRBJ1-5	many	CATSDFRGPQHF	TGTGCCACCAGTGATTTTCGGGGACCCCAGCATTTT
14	TRBV7-9	NA	TRBJ1-6	few	CASSRALELSPLHF	TGTGCCAGCAGCCGGGCCTTGGAGCTTTCACCCCTCCACTTT
15	TRBV7-9	TRBD2	TRBJ2-3	many	CASSLIAGPTDTQYF	TGTGCCAGCAGCCTGATAGCGGGTCCCACAGATACGCAGTATTTT
16	TRBV11-2	NA	TRBJ2-7	many	CASSLGWPGADYEQYF	TGTGCCAGCAGCTTAGGTTGGCCAGGTGCTGACTACGAGCAGTACTTC
11	TRBV30	NA	TRBJ2-1	few	CAWSVLPEQFF	TGTGCCTGGAGTGTACTACCTGAGCAGTTCTTC
13	TRBV6-1	NA	TRBJ2-7	few	CASSDNISYEQYF	TGTGCCAGCAGTGACAATATCTCCTACGAGCAGTACTTC
13	TRBV7-2	NA	TRBJ1-1	many	CASRRTLNTEAFF	TGTGCCAGCAGACGCACCCTAAACACTGAAGCTTTCTTT
14	TRBV19	TRBD1	TRBJ2-3	NA	CASSPGQGADTHYF	TGTGCCAGTAGTCCCGGACAGGGGGCAGATACGCATTATTTT
16	TRBV5-1	TRBD1	TRBJ2-1	many	CASSLARDRAGNEQFF	TGCGCCAGCAGCTTGGCCCGGGACAGGGCAGGGAATGAGCAGTTCTTC
15	TRBV3-1	TRBD1	TRBJ1-6	NA	CASSQTGDYGSPLHF	TGTGCCAGCAGCCAAACAGGGGACTACGGTTCACCCCTCCACTTT